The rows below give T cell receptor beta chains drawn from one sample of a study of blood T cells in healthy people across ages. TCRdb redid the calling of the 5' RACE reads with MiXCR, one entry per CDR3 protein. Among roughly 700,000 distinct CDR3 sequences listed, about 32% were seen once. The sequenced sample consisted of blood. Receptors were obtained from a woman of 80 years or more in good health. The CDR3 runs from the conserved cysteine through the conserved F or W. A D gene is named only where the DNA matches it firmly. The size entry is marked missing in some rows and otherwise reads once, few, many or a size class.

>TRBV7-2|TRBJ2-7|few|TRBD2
TGTGCCAGCAGCCGGAGCGGGGGGCCCCAAGAGTCCCAGTACTTC
CASSRSGGPQESQYF
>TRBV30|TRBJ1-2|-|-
TGTGCCTGGAGTGTGGCCCCAGAAGGGGGCTACACCTTC
CAWSVAPEGGYTF
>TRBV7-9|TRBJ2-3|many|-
TGTGCCAGCAGCTCAGGTCACAGCGGAGATACGCAGTATTTT
CASSSGHSGDTQYF
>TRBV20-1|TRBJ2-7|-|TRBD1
TGCAGTGCTAGGGGACAGTTTCACTACGAGCAGTACTTC
CSARGQFHYEQYF
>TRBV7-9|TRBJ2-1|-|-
TGTGCCAGCAGCCTTGTGGGTGGGGGCTGGCTTGATGGTGAGCAGTTCTTC
CASSLVGGGWLDGEQFF
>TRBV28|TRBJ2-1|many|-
TGTGCCAGCAGTCAAAGTTTCGGGGAGCAGTTCTTC
CASSQSFGEQFF
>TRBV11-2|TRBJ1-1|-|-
TGTGCCAGCAGCTCCCGGATGGGGGGCAGCACTGAAGCTTTCTTT
CASSSRMGGSTEAFF
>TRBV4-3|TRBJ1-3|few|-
TGCGCCAGCAGCCAATCCTCCGGGACACTAGGCTCTGGAAACACCATATATTTT
CASSQSSGTLGSGNTIYF
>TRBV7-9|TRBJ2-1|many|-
TGTGCCAGCACCACCCAACAGGGATACAGGAATGAGCAGTTCTTC
CASTTQQGYRNEQFF
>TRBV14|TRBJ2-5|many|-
TGTGCCAGCAGCCCACTGGGGGGAACTAAAGAGACCCAGTACTTC
CASSPLGGTKETQYF
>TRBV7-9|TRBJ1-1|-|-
TGTGCCAGCAGCCACCTTAAGCTGGAAGCTTTCTTT
CASSHLKLEAFF
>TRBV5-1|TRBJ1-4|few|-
TGCGCCAGCAGCTTGGGCCTGAGACAGGAACGTAATGAAAAACTGTTTTTT
CASSLGLRQERNEKLFF
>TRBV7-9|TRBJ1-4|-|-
TGTGCCAGCAGCTTAGCGCGCGGCGGGGGCAGTGAAAAACGGTTTTTT
CASSLARGGGSEKRFF
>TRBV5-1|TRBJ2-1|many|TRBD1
TGCGCCAGCACCCTGACAGGGGGGTATGAGCAGTTCTTC
CASTLTGGYEQFF
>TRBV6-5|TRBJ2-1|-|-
TGTGCCAGCAGTTACAGACTATCGAGCGCCTACAATGAGCGGTTCTTC
CASSYRLSSAYNERFF
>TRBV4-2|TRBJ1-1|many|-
TGTGCCAGCAGCCAAGCCCAGCGGCGGGGGAACACTGAAGCTTTCTTT
CASSQAQRRGNTEAFF
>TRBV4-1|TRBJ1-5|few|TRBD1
TGCGCCAGCAGCCGCATTGATACAGGGGCGCGAGGCAATCAGCCCCAGCATTTT
CASSRIDTGARGNQPQHF
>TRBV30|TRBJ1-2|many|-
TGTGCCTGGAGCCTCCAGGGAGTATCATATGGCTACACCTTC
CAWSLQGVSYGYTF
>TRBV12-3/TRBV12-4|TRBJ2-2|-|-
TGTGCCAGCACCCTATCCGCAGCCGGGGAGCTGTTTTTT
CASTLSAAGELFF
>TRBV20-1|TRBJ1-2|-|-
TGCAGTGCTCTCAGGACACTCAACTATGGCTACACCTTC
CSALRTLNYGYTF
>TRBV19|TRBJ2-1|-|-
TGTGCCAGTAGCCTAGAGTTGAGCTCCTACAATGAGCAGTTCTTC
CASSLELSSYNEQFF
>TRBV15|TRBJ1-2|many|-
TGTGCCACCAGCAGAGACCTTGGAAATGGCTACACCTTC
CATSRDLGNGYTF
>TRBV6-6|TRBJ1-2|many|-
TGTGCCAGCAGTTACTCGATGGGCAGCGGCTATGGCTACACCTTC
CASSYSMGSGYGYTF
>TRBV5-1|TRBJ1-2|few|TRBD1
TGCGCCAGCAGCTGGGACAGCGGGGGAACTAACTATGGCTGCACCTTC
CASSWDSGGTNYGCTF
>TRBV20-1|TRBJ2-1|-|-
TGCAGTGGGGCTGGGTACAATGAGCAGTTCTTC
CSGAGYNEQFF
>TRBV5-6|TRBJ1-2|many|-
TGTGCCAGCAGCTCCCTCCGGTACGGGGCTCACCTGTTATACTATGGCTACACCTTC
CASSSLRYGAHLLYYGYTF
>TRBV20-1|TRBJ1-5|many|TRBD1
TGCAGTGCTAGCACAGGGGACAATCAGCCCCAGCATTTT
CSASTGDNQPQHF
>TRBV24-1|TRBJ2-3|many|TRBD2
TGTGCCACAGGGGAGCGGGGGGCAGATACGCAGTATTTT
CATGERGADTQYF
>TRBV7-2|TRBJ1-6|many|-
TGTGCCAGCAGCTTAGCGCAGGGGATAGATTCACCCCTCCACTTT
CASSLAQGIDSPLHF
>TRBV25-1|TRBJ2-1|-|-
TGTGCCAGCAGTGAATATGCGGCAGGCCAAGAGACCCAGTTCTTC
CASSEYAAGQETQFF